These T cell receptor beta chains were read from a single sample in a study of Ad26.COV2.S vaccination and SARS-CoV-2 variants. The assay was immunoSEQ multiplex PCR, and TCRdb's table has in-frame clones only and misses some. The profile shows 250,000 or so clones, around nine tenths of them singletons. Specimen: peripheral blood, collected in a trial of Ad26.COV2.S vaccine versus placebo. The receptors were sampled from a person between 18 and 65 years old who received the Ad26.COV2.S COVID-19 vaccine or a placebo. Both conserved end residues are part of each CDR3. D genes are given only for firm matches. Clone sizes are given selectively: once, few, many, or a class where the clone is expanded.

d_call	v_call	j_call	clone_size	cdr3_aa	cdr3_nt
NA	TRBV5-8	TRBJ1-5	NA	CASSRPGGYSNQPQHF	TGTGCCAGCAGCCGCCCCGGGGGGTATAGCAATCAGCCCCAGCATTTT
NA	TRBV2	TRBJ1-5	NA	CASSEWRLLSNQPQHF	TGTGCCAGCAGTGAATGGCGACTCTTGAGCAATCAGCCCCAGCATTTT
NA	TRBV2	TRBJ2-2	NA	CASGPTSDGELFF	TGTGCCAGCGGACCGACTAGTGACGGGGAGCTGTTTTTT
TRBD1	TRBV9	TRBJ2-7	NA	CASSVTSGQGPYEQYF	TGTGCCAGCAGCGTGACTTCGGGACAGGGACCCTACGAGCAGTACTTC
NA	TRBV4-2	TRBJ2-2	NA	CASSQDYSSNTGELFF	TGTGCCAGCAGCCAAGATTACTCATCGAACACCGGGGAGCTGTTTTTT
TRBD1	TRBV15	TRBJ2-3	NA	CATSRGINGQGTDTQYF	TGTGCCACCAGCAGAGGGATTAATGGACAGGGGACAGATACGCAGTATTTT
TRBD1	TRBV4-3	TRBJ1-3	NA	CASSQDGGQGAEGNTIYF	TGCGCCAGCAGCCAAGATGGGGGACAGGGGGCGGAAGGAAACACCATATATTTT
NA	TRBV7-9	TRBJ1-6	NA	CASSSTGSSYNSPLHF	TGTGCCAGCAGCAGTACAGGGAGCTCCTATAATTCACCCCTCCACTTT
NA	TRBV29-1	TRBJ1-2	NA	CSVVDLGVGYTF	TGCAGCGTTGTAGACCTGGGCGTCGGCTACACCTTC
NA	TRBV15	TRBJ2-6	NA	CATSRGGSSGANVLTF	TGTGCCACCAGCAGAGGTGGAAGCTCTGGGGCCAACGTCCTGACTTTC
TRBD1	TRBV12-5	TRBJ1-3	NA	CASGQGQGGGNTIYF	TGTGCTAGTGGTCAAGGACAGGGGGGAGGAAACACCATATATTTT
TRBD1	TRBV13	TRBJ1-1	few	CASSTDRDTEAFF	TGTGCCAGCAGCACCGACAGGGACACTGAAGCTTTCTTT
TRBD1	TRBV27	TRBJ2-5	NA	CASMGTGRETQYF	TGTGCCAGCATGGGGACAGGCCGAGAGACCCAGTACTTC
NA	TRBV4-2	TRBJ2-1	NA	CASSQDSNEQFF	TGTGCCAGCAGCCAGGACAGCAATGAGCAGTTCTTC
NA	TRBV12-5	TRBJ2-1	NA	CASRGAPYNEQFF	TGTGCTAGCCGCGGGGCACCCTACAATGAGCAGTTCTTC
NA	TRBV13	TRBJ1-4	NA	CASSSDEPNREPQGLFF	TGTGCCAGCAGCTCCGACGAACCGAACCGGGAGCCCCAAGGACTGTTTTTT
NA	TRBV30	TRBJ2-7	NA	CAWSVRRYEQYF	TGTGCCTGGAGTGTACGTAGGTACGAGCAGTACTTC
NA	TRBV5-1	TRBJ1-1	NA	CASSLTGTGNTEAFF	TGCGCCAGCAGCTTGACCGGGACGGGGAACACTGAAGCTTTCTTT
NA	TRBV6-2/TRBV6-3	TRBJ1-5	NA	CASSFGNQPQHF	TGTGCCAGCAGCTTCGGTAATCAGCCCCAGCATTTT
NA	TRBV9	TRBJ1-2	NA	CASGREDGKANYGYTF	TGTGCCAGTGGGAGGGAAGACGGGAAAGCTAACTATGGCTACACCTTC
TRBD1	TRBV11-2	TRBJ2-7	NA	CASSGTGGYEQYF	TGTGCCAGCAGCGGTACAGGGGGATACGAGCAGTACTTC
NA	TRBV18	TRBJ1-5	NA	CASSPTRGSNQPQHF	TGTGCCAGCTCACCAACGAGGGGAAGCAATCAGCCCCAGCATTTT
NA	TRBV15	TRBJ1-4	NA	CATSREYEWSEKLFF	TGTGCCACCAGCAGAGAATATGAGTGGAGCGAAAAACTGTTTTTT
NA	TRBV7-8	TRBJ1-6	NA	CASSPRRLWVGDNSPLHF	TGTGCCAGCAGCCCACGCCGCTTATGGGTGGGGGATAATTCACCCCTCCACTTT
TRBD1	TRBV9	TRBJ1-2	NA	CASSVGLRDRDGGYTF	TGTGCCAGCAGCGTAGGCCTCCGGGACAGGGACGGTGGCTACACCTTC
NA	TRBV18	TRBJ2-3	few	CASSPRGSLTAPDTQYF	TGTGCCAGCTCACCCCGAGGGTCTCTAACGGCCCCAGATACGCAGTATTTT
NA	TRBV7-9	TRBJ2-1	NA	CASSLEGAGARNEQFF	TGTGCCAGCAGCTTAGAAGGGGCGGGGGCCCGAAATGAGCAGTTCTTC
TRBD1	TRBV10-3	TRBJ1-2	NA	CAIRGQGDYGYTF	TGTGCCATCAGGGGACAGGGTGATTATGGCTACACCTTC
TRBD1	TRBV6-4	TRBJ1-1	NA	CASSAQPQGAGTEAFF	TGTGCCAGCAGTGCCCAACCTCAGGGGGCAGGTACTGAAGCTTTCTTT
NA	TRBV7-2	TRBJ2-1	few	CASSLVSNEQFF	TGTGCCAGCAGCCTCGTAAGCAATGAGCAGTTCTTC
NA	TRBV7-2	TRBJ1-5	NA	CASSLATEWPQHF	TGTGCCAGCAGCTTAGCGACGGAGTGGCCCCAGCATTTT
NA	TRBV27	TRBJ1-1	NA	CASSFWGAEAFF	TGTGCCAGCAGTTTTTGGGGAGCTGAAGCTTTCTTT
TRBD2	TRBV2	TRBJ2-3	NA	CASAGTSGYTDTQYF	TGTGCCAGCGCGGGGACTAGCGGGTACACAGATACGCAGTATTTT
NA	TRBV3-1/TRBV3-2	TRBJ1-1	NA	CASSPPWNTEAFF	TGTGCCAGCAGCCCTCCATGGAATACTGAAGCTTTCTTT
NA	TRBV5-8	TRBJ2-1	NA	CASSFGFSSYNEQFF	TGTGCCAGCAGCTTCGGGTTTAGCTCCTACAATGAGCAGTTCTTC
NA	TRBV2	TRBJ2-2	NA	CASNQASNTGELFF	TGTGCCAGCAATCAAGCCTCGAACACCGGGGAGCTGTTTTTT
NA	TRBV7-2	TRBJ1-5	NA	CASSLTGQINQPQHF	TGTGCCAGCAGCTTAACCGGACAGATCAATCAGCCCCAGCATTTT
TRBD1	TRBV30	TRBJ2-1	NA	CAAIRQGLNNEQFF	TGTGCCGCGATCCGACAGGGGTTGAACAATGAGCAGTTCTTC
TRBD1	TRBV5-1	TRBJ2-7	NA	CASSLGQGFTYEQYF	TGCGCCAGCAGCTTGGGACAGGGATTTACCTACGAGCAGTACTTC
TRBD1	TRBV11-2	TRBJ1-1	NA	CASSLRGQNTEAFF	TGTGCCAGCAGCTTAAGGGGGCAGAACACTGAAGCTTTCTTT
TRBD1	TRBV18	TRBJ2-3	NA	CASSQGQAGTDTQYF	TGTGCCAGCTCCCAAGGACAGGCCGGCACAGATACGCAGTATTTT